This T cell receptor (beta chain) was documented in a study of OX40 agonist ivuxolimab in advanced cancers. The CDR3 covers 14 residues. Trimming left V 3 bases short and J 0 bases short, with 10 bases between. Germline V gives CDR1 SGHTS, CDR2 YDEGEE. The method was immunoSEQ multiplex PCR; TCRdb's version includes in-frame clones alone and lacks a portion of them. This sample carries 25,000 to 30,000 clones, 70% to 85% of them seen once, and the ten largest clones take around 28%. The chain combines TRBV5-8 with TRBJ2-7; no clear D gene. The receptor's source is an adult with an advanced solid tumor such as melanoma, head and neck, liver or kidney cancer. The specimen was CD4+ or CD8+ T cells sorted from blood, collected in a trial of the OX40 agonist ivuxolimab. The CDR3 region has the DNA TGTGCCAGCAGCTGGACCGGGCTCTCCTACGAGCAGTACTTC. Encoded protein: CASSWTGLSYEQYF.